This T cell receptor (beta chain) was captured by sequencing in a study of blood T cell repertoires in COVID-19. Germline-derived CDR1 and CDR2 are SGHRS and YFSETQ. The CDR3 covers 15 residues. J lost 4 bases, V lost 2 bases, and 6 bases had no gene match. Study processing details: Estimation of nucleated cell counts was performed using reference gene primer amplification. Profiling relied on immunoSEQ multiplex PCR, and the TCRdb table lists in-frame clones only, not all of them. V and J calls and clone size follow that table, whereas D and trimming were derived from the DNA. The data contain around 250,000 clones, roughly 83% of them singletons. Seattle-derived patients entered the study during active infection and were followed longitudinally.

The source is a woman aged 80 or over with COVID-19, enrolled during active disease. The J gene is TRBJ1-5, the V gene TRBV5-1, with 7 nucleotides matching TRBD1. The sample consisted of peripheral blood. The CDR3 spells CASSFTGTENQPQHF. As DNA, the CDR3 is TGCGCCAGCAGCTTTACCGGGACAGAAAATCAGCCCCAGCATTTT. Full variable domain (outside the CDR3, taken from reference TRBV5-1 and TRBJ1-5): KAGVTQTPRYLIKTRGQQVTLSCSPISGHRSVSWYQQTPGQGLQFLFEYFSETQRNKGNFPGRFSGRQFSNSRSEMNVSTLELGDSALYLCASSFTGTENQPQHFGDGTRLSIL.